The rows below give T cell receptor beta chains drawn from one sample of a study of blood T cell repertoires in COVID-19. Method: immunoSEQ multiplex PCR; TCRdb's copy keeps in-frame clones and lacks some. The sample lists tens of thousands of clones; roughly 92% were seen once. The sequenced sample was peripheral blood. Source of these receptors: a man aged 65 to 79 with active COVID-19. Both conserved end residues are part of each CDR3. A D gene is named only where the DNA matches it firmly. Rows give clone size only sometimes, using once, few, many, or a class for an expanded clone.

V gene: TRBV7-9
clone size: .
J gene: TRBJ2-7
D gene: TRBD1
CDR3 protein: CASSLFGRGPPEQYF

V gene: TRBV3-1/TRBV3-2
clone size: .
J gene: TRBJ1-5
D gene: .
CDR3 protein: CASSQDGGNQPQHF

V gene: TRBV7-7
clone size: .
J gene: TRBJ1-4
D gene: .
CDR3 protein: CASSSGGGTLEKLFF

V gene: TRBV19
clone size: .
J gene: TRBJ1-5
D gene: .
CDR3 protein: CASSMNHLAADQPQHF

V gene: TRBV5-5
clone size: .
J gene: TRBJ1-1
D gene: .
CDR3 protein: CASSLFMNTEAFF

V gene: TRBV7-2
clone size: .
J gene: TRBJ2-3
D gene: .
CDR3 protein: CASSLGWAGTSTDTQYF

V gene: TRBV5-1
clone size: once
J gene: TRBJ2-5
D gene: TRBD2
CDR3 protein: CASSLEFSGTVGTQYF

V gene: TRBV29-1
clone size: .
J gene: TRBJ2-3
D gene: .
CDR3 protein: CSVLSVAFSTDTQYF

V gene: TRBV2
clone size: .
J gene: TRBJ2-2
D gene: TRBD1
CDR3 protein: CASSRDRGRTGELFF

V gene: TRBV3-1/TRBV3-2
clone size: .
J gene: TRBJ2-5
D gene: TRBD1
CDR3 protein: CASSPDSWTGLGQGETQYF

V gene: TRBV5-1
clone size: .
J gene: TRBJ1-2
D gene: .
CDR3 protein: CASSPLGQPFGGYTF

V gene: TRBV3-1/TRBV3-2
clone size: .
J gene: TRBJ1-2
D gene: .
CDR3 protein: CASSQGQQSYGYTF

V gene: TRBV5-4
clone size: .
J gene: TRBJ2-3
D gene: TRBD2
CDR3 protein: CASSATSGAGGSTQYF

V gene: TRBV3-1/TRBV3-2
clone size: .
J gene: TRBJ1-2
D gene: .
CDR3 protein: CASSRGDYGYTF

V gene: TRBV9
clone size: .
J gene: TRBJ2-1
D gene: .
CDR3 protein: CASSVWDGGEQFF

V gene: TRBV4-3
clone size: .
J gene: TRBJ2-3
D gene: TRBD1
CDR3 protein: CASSQDLTGTGKTDTQYF

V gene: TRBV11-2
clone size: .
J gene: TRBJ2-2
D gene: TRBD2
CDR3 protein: CASSSRPRGGGTTGELFF

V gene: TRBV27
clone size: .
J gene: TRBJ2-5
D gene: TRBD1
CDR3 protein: CASSFTGTGVETQYF

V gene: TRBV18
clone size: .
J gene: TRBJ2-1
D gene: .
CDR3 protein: CASSPPAPVYNEQFF

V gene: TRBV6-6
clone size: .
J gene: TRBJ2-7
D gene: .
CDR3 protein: CASSSPLTYEQYF

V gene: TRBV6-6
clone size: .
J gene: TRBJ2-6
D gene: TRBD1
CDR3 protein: CASNGDRRSGANVLTF

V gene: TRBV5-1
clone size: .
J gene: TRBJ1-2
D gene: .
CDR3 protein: CASSLSGSNYGYTF

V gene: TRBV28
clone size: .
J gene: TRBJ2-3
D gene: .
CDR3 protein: CASSLWIGSPDTQYF

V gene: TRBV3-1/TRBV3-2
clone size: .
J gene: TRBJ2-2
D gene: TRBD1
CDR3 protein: CASSQGQGASGELFF

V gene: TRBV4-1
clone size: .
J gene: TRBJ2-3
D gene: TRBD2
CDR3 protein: CASSQAGTSGITDTQYF

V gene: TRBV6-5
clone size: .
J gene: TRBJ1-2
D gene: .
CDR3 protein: CASSYSILGGLGGYTF

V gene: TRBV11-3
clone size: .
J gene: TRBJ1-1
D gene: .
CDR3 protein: CASTLAEASRTEAFF

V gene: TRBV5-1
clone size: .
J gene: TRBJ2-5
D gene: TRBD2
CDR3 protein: CASSLGLAGAQETQYF

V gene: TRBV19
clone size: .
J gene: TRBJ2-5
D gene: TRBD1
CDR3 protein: CASSTRGFRETQYF

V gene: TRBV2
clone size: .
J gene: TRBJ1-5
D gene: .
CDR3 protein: CASSETRGGIQPQHF

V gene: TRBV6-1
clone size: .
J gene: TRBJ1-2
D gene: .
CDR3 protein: CASSEDTGIYGYTF

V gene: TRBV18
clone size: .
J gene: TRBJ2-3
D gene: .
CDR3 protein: CASSPTRYSTDTQYF

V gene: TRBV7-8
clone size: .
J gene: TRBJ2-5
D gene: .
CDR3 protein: CASSPRDQETQYF

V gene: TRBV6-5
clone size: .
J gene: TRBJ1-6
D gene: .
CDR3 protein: CASSYRGGDSPLHF

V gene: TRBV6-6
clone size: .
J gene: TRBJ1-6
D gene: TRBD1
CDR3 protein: CASRGQFNSPLHF

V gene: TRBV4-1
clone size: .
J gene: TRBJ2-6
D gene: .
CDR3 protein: CASKPGWSQSSGANVLTF

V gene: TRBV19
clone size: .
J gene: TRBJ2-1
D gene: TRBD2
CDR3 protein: CASRPAGLAGGGSSYNEQFF

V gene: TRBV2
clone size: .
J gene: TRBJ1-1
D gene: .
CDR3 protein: CASSGFGQYTEAFF

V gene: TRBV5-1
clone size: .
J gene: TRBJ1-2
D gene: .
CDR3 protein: CASSSSGKRGYTF

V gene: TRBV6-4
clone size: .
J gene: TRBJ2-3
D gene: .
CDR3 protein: CASSDFRTASTDTQYF

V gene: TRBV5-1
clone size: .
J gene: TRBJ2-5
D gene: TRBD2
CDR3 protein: CASSLRASGQETQYF

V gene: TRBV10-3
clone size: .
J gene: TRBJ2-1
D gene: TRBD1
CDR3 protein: CAISGTGGGNEQFF

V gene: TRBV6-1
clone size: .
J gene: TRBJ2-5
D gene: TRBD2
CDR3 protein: CASSEGLAGGLGKETQYF

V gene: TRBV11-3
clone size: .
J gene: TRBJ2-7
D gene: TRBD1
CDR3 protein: CASSARRTGTYEQYF

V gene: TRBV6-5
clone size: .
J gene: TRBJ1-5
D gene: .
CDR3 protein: CASGVGQNQPQHF

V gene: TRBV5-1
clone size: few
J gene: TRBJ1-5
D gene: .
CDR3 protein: CASSLNSGDQPQHF

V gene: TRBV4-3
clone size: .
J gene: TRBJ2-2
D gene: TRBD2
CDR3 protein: CASSPAVVAGGNGELFF

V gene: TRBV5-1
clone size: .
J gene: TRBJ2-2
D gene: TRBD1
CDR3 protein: CASSWGTVGELFF

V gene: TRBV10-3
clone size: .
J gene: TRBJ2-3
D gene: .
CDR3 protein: CAINREITDTQYF

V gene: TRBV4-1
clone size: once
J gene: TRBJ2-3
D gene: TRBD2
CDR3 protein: CASSPPGAGADTQYF

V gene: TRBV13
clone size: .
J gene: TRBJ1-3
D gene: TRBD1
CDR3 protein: CASSLGRQGGGNTIYF

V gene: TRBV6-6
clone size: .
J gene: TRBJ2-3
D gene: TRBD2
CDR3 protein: CASSYSGGRGDTQYF

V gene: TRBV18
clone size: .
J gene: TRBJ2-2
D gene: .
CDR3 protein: CASSPAQGLNTGELFF

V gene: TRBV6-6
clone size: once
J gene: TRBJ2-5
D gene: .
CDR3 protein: CASSYSPGVGETQYF

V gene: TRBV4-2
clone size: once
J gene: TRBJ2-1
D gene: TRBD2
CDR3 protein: CASSPSSGGHNEQFF

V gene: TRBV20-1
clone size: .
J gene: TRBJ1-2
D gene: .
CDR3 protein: CSARAGYGYTF

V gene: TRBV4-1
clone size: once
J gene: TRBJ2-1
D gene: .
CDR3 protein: CASSQDDYYSYNEQFF

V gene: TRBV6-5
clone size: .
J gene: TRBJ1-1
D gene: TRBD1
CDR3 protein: CASQPTGGGTEAFF

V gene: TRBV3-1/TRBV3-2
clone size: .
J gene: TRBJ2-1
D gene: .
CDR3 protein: CASSQVTNEQFF